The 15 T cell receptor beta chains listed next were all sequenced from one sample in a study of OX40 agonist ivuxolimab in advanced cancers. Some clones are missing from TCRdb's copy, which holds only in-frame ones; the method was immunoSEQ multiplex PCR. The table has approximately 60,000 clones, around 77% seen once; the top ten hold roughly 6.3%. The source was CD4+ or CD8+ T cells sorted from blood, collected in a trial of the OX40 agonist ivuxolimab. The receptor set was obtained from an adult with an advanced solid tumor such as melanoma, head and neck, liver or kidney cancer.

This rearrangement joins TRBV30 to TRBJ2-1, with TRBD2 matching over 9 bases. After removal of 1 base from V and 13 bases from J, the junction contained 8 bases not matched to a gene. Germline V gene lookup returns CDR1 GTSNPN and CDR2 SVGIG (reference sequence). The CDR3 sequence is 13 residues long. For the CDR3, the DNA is TGTGCCTGGAGTGCGGGACTAGCTCATCGACAGTTCTTC. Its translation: CAWSAGLAHRQFF.

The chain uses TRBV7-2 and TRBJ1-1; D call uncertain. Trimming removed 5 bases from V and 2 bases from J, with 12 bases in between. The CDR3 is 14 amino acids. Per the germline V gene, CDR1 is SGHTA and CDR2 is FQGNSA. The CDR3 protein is CASSPSPANTEAFF. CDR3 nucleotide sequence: TGTGCCAGCAGCCCGAGCCCTGCCAACACTGAAGCTTTCTTT. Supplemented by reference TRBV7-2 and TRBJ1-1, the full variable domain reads GAGVSQSPSNKVTEKGKDVELRCDPISGHTALYWYRQSLGQGLEFLIYFQGNSAPDKSGLPSDRFSAERTGGSVSTLTIQRTQQEDSAVYLCASSPSPANTEAFFGQGTRLTVV.

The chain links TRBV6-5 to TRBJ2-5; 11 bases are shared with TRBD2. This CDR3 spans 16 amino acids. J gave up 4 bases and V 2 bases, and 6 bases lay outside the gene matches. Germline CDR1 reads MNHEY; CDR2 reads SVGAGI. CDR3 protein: CASSYRGLAGGETQYF. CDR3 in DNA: TGTGCCAGCAGTTACCGCGGGCTAGCGGGAGGAGAGACCCAGTACTTC.

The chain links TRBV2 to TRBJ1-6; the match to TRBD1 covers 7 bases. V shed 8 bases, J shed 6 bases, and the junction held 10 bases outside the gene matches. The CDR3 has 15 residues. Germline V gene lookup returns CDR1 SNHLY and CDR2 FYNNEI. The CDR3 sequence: CASWTAGGTNSPLHF. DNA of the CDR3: TGTGCCAGCTGGACAGCAGGGGGAACTAATTCACCCCTCCACTTT.

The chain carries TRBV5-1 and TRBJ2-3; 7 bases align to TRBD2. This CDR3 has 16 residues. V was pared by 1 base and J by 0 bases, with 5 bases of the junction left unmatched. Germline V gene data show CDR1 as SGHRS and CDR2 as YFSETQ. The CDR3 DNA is TGCGCCAGCAGCTTGTCCCTAGCGGCTAGCACAGATACGCAGTATTTT. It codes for CASSLSLAASTDTQYF.

The CDR3 is CASSLRAAGINTEAFF. In nucleotides, the CDR3 is TGTGCCAGCAGTTTGAGGGCGGCAGGGATAAACACTGAAGCTTTCTTT. The rearrangement joins TRBV27 to TRBJ1-1; perhaps TRBD1 as D (5 bases). Trimming took 3 bases from V and 2 from J, leaving 16 bases between them. This CDR3 comprises 16 residues. Germline loops: CDR1 MNHEY, CDR2 SMNVEV (reference sequence).

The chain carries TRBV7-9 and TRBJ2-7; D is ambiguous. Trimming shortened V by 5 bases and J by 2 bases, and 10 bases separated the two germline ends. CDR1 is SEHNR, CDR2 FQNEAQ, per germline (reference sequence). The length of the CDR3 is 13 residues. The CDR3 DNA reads TGTGCCAGCAGCACCCGACAAGCCTACGAGCAGTACTTC. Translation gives CASSTRQAYEQYF.

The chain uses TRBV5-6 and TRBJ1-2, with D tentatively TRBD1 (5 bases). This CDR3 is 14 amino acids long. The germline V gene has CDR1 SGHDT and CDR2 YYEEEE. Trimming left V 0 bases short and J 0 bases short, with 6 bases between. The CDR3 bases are TGTGCCAGCAGCTTGGACAGGTCTAACTATGGCTACACCTTC. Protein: CASSLDRSNYGYTF.

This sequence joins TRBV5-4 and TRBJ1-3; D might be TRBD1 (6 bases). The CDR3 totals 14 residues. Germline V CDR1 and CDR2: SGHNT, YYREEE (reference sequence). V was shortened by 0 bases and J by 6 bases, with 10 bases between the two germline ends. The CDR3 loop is CASSLEGGLNTIYF. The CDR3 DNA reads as TGTGCCAGCAGCTTGGAGGGGGGCCTAAACACCATATATTTT.

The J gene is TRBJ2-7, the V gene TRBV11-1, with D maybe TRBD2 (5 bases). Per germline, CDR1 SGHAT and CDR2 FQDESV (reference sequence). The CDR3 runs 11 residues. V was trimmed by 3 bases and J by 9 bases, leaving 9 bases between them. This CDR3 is CASSFGERQYF. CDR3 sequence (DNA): TGTGCCAGCAGCTTCGGGGAGAGGCAGTACTTC.

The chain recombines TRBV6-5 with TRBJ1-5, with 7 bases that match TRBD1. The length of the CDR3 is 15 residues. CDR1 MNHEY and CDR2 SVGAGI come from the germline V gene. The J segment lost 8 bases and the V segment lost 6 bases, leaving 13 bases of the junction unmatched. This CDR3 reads CASSPHASGGEPQHF. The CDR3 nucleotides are TGTGCCAGCAGCCCTCACGCTTCAGGGGGAGAGCCCCAGCATTTT.

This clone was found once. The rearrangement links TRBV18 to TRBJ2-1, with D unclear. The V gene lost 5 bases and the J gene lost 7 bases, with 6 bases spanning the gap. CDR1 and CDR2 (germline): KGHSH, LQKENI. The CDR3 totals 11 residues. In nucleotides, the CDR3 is TGTGCCAGCTCATCGTTTAATGAGCAGTTCTTC. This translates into CASSSFNEQFF.

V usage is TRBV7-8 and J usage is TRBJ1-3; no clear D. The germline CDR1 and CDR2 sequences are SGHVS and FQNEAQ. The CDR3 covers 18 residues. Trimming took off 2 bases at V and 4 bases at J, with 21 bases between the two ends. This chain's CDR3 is CASSLRLPRAAGGNTIYF. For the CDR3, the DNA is TGTGCCAGCAGCTTACGTCTCCCTCGGGCCGCGGGAGGAAACACCATATATTTT. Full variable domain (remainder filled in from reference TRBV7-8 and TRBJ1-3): GAGVSQSPRYKVAKRGQDVALRCDPISGHVSLFWYQQALGQGPEFLTYFQNEAQLDKSGLPSDRFFAERPEGSVSTLKIQRTQQEDSAVYLCASSLRLPRAAGGNTIYFGEGSWLTVV.

CDR3 residues: CASSLASGSGGYTF. CDR3 bases: TGCGCCAGCAGCTTGGCCTCAGGCTCGGGCGGCTACACCTTC. The genes are TRBV5-1 and TRBJ1-2; no definite D call. Looked up from germline, CDR1 is SGHRS and CDR2 is YFSETQ. V was pared by 0 bases and J by 8 bases, with 14 bases between. This CDR3 comprises 14 residues.

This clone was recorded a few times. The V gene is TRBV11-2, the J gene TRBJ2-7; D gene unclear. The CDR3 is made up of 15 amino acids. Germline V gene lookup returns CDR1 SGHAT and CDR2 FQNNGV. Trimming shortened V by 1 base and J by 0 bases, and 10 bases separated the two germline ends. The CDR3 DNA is TGTGCCAGCAGCTTAGGAGTTCGATCCTCCTACGAGCAGTACTTC. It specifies CASSLGVRSSYEQYF.